Described below is a single T cell receptor (beta chain) sequence and its context. Data came from immunoSEQ multiplex PCR; TCRdb stores just in-frame clones and leaves some out. The profile shows approximately 480,000 clones, around 88% of them singletons. This entry comes from a study of Ad26.COV2.S vaccination and SARS-CoV-2 variants. Study-level background: The Ad26.COV2.S arm of the COV1001 trial was where the donor was placed.

This sample's treatment: some 20 received Ad26.COV2.S at low or high dose, single or two shots; several received placebo; per-sample allocation not given. Specimen acquisition occurred on day 63 following the initial vaccine or placebo injection. Germline V lookup: CDR1 MNHNS, CDR2 SASEGT. The CDR3 spans 15 residues. The V and J ends lost 0 bases and 7 bases respectively, with 13 bases between them. This sample comprised peripheral blood, obtained in a trial of Ad26.COV2.S vaccine versus placebo. The chain employs TRBV6-1 and TRBJ2-1; tentatively, D is TRBD2 (6 bases). The source of this sequence is a person between 18 and 60 years old who received the Ad26.COV2.S COVID-19 vaccine or a placebo. The CDR3 reads CASSEAGGGWNEQFF. The CDR3 DNA reads TGTGCCAGCAGTGAAGCGGGAGGAGGGTGGAATGAGCAGTTCTTC.